Below, 27 T cell receptor beta chains from the same sample are listed, as sequenced in a study of T cell changes during pregnancy in multiple sclerosis. Profiled with immunoSEQ multiplex PCR; TCRdb holds only in-frame clones, not every one. This table has fewer than 85,000 clones, 90% to 95% appearing once. This sample comprised peripheral blood, obtained in the first trimester of pregnancy. The receptor set was obtained from a female donor in good health, enrolled as a control in a pregnancy study.

In its sample, this clone was seen once. The chain uses TRBV19 and TRBJ2-5; 9 bases line up with TRBD2. This CDR3 region has 13 residues. With V trimmed by 2 bases and J by 5 bases, 0 bases remained unmatched. CDR1 is LNHDA, CDR2 SQIVND, per germline (reference sequence). The CDR3, as DNA: TGTGCCAGTAGTATAAGCGGGAGGGAGACCCAGTACTTC. Amino acids: CASSISGRETQYF. Full variable domain (rest looked up from reference TRBV19 and TRBJ2-5): DGGITQSPKYLFRKEGQNVTLSCEQNLNHDAMYWYRQDPGQGLRLIYYSQIVNDFQKGDIAEGYSVSREKKESFPLTVTSAQKNPTAFYLCASSISGRETQYFGPGTRLLVL.

This rearrangement joins TRBV7-8 to TRBJ2-1; 9 bases match TRBD2. Trimming removed 5 bases from V and 4 bases from J; junction bases left unmatched: 12. This CDR3 has 17 amino acids. Germline CDR1 is SGHVS and CDR2 is FQNEAQ. In DNA, the CDR3 is TGTGCCAGCAGCCCACCCGGGGGTAGCGGGAGATACAATGAGCAGTTCTTC. Its translation is CASSPPGGSGRYNEQFF.

The chain carries TRBV28 and TRBJ2-4; no firm D call. Per germline, CDR1 MDHEN and CDR2 SYDVKM. Trimming removed 6 bases from V and 11 bases from J, with 14 bases in between. The CDR3 runs 12 residues. CDR3 sequence (DNA): TGTGCCAGCAGCGTCGTTGGCCATCTTCAGTACTTC. Translated: CASSVVGHLQYF.

The rearrangement uses TRBV25-1 and TRBJ2-1, with unresolved D. The germline V and J ends were trimmed by 2 bases and 0 bases, with 5 bases remaining between them. Germline CDR1 reads MGHDK; CDR2 reads SYGVNS. This CDR3 spans 14 amino acids. The CDR3: CASSEASSYNEQFF. As DNA, the CDR3 is TGTGCCAGCAGTGAAGCGTCCTCCTACAATGAGCAGTTCTTC.

The chain has TRBV4-1 and TRBJ1-2; a possible D gene is TRBD1 (5 bases). The ends were cut back, 5 bases at V and 7 bases at J, with 17 bases in the middle. The CDR3 has 14 amino acids. Germline V CDR1 and CDR2: MGHRA, YSYEKL. Here the CDR3 DNA reads TGCGCCAGCAGCGCACCCGGGACTCTGGGTGGCTACACCTTC. Its protein product is CASSAPGTLGGYTF.

This chain connects TRBV10-3 to TRBJ2-1; weak D call: TRBD1 (6 bases). The CDR3 is 15 amino acids. CDR1 is ENHRY, CDR2 SYGVKD, per germline. V lost 10 bases and J 2 bases, leaving 18 bases between the germline ends. CDR3 residues: CATQTVDRTYNEQFF. The CDR3 DNA follows: TGTGCCACCCAAACAGTAGACAGGACCTACAATGAGCAGTTCTTC.

The chain links TRBV5-1 to TRBJ2-1, with 7 bases lining up with TRBD2. Germline CDR1 is SGHRS and CDR2 is YFSETQ. Unmatched junction bases numbered 11, after V lost 4 bases and J lost 4 bases. This CDR3 contains 16 residues. This CDR3 reads CASSRMRLGGYNEQFF. The CDR3 nucleotides read TGCGCCAGCAGCCGAATGCGTTTGGGGGGGTACAATGAGCAGTTCTTC.

V and J are TRBV5-1 and TRBJ2-7, with D possibly being TRBD1 (5 bases). The CDR3 runs to 14 residues. CDR1 is SGHRS, CDR2 YFSETQ, per germline. Trimming pared 0 bases from V and 6 bases from J, leaving 13 bases between. CDR3 coding DNA: TGCGCCAGCAGCTTGGCCCCGGACACAGCCGAGCAGTACTTC. It translates to CASSLAPDTAEQYF.

This clone has a single count. V usage is TRBV5-8 and J usage is TRBJ2-7; the match to TRBD1 covers 8 bases. The CDR3 runs to 12 residues. Germline V gene sequence: CDR1 SGHTS, CDR2 YDEGEE. V lost 3 bases and J lost 5; bases outside the gene matches: 1. This CDR3 is CASSSRGHEQYF. CDR3 in DNA: TGTGCCAGCAGCTCCAGGGGGCACGAGCAGTACTTC.

This rearrangement joins TRBV28 to TRBJ2-4, with no clear D. CDR1 and CDR2 (germline): MDHEN, SYDVKM. The CDR3 contains 14 residues. V dropped 2 bases and J dropped 0 bases, with 5 bases sitting between them. The CDR3 region is CASSLGIAKNIQYF. CDR3 sequence (DNA): TGTGCCAGCAGTTTAGGCATAGCCAAAAACATTCAGTACTTC.

The rearrangement links TRBV7-9 to TRBJ2-5; 7 nucleotides agree with TRBD1. J was trimmed by 3 bases and V by 3 bases; bases with no gene match: 16. Germline V CDR1 and CDR2: SEHNR, FQNEAQ (reference sequence). The CDR3 totals 18 residues. The CDR3 DNA follows: TGTGCCAGCAGCTTGTTACCCACGGGACAGAGACGAAAAGAGACCCAGTACTTC. Residues: CASSLLPTGQRRKETQYF.

The V and J genes are TRBV2 and TRBJ1-1, with 9 bases matching TRBD1. J lost 6 bases, V lost 2 bases, and 1 base had no gene match. The germline V gene encodes CDR1 SNHLY and CDR2 FYNNEI. This CDR3 is 13 amino acids long. The CDR3 protein is CASSENRGPEAFF. Written as DNA, the CDR3 is TGTGCCAGCAGTGAAAACAGGGGGCCTGAAGCTTTCTTT.

The chain uses TRBV5-1 and TRBJ2-7; possible D gene TRBD1, 5 bases. Trimming cost V 0 bases and J 12 bases, with 16 bases left between them. Germline CDR1 SGHRS, CDR2 YFSETQ. The length of the CDR3 is 13 residues. The CDR3 region is CASSLEGSGWLYF. DNA of the CDR3: TGCGCCAGCAGCTTGGAGGGGTCTGGCTGGCTGTACTTC. The complete variable domain, with remaining parts taken from reference TRBV5-1 and TRBJ2-7, reads KAGVTQTPRYLIKTRGQQVTLSCSPISGHRSVSWYQQTPGQGLQFLFEYFSETQRNKGNFPGRFSGRQFSNSRSEMNVSTLELGDSALYLCASSLEGSGWLYFGPGTRLTVT.

A single count supports this clone. The chain has TRBV6-1 and TRBJ1-5, with TRBD1 matching over 9 bases. Germline values: CDR1 MNHNS, CDR2 SASEGT. V lost 4 bases and J lost 3; bases outside the gene matches: 7. There are 16 residues in the CDR3. CDR3 sequence reads: CASSVYRGRDNQPQHF. In nucleotides, the CDR3 is TGTGCCAGCAGTGTATACAGGGGGCGCGACAATCAGCCCCAGCATTTT.

The rearrangement uses TRBV19 and TRBJ1-4; TRBD1 matches 8 bases. Germline assignment: CDR1 LNHDA and CDR2 SQIVND (reference sequence). J was trimmed by 0 bases and V by 7 bases; bases with no gene match: 4. This CDR3 region has 15 residues. The CDR3 loop is CASTLQGATNEKLFF. CDR3 sequence (DNA): TGTGCCAGTACCTTACAGGGGGCAACTAATGAAAAACTGTTTTTT.

The genes are TRBV11-2 and TRBJ2-3; 8 bases fit TRBD2. This CDR3 comprises 17 residues. V dropped 0 bases and J dropped 2; count of bases not matched to a gene: 7. Per germline, CDR1 SGHAT and CDR2 FQNNGV. The CDR3 nucleotides are TGTGCCAGCAGCTTAGAGCCGGCTAGCGGGTTCACAGATACGCAGTATTTT. It encodes CASSLEPASGFTDTQYF.

This clone was detected a few times. This chain connects TRBV7-9 to TRBJ1-5; 7 bases agree with TRBD1. V lost 4 bases, J lost 5 bases, and 5 bases stayed unmatched. In germline, CDR1 is SEHNR, CDR2 FQNEAQ (reference sequence). The CDR3 covers 14 residues. In nucleotides, the CDR3 is TGTGCCAGCAGCTCGATCGACAGGGATCAGCCCCAGCATTTT. Translated: CASSSIDRDQPQHF.

The rearrangement links TRBV28 to TRBJ2-5, with TRBD2 as a possible D gene (5 bases). The CDR3 consists of 14 residues. CDR1 MDHEN and CDR2 SYDVKM come from the germline V gene. The V and J ends lost 4 bases and 7 bases respectively, with 16 bases between them. The CDR3 protein is CASSSLGRGGTQYF. In DNA, the CDR3 is TGTGCCAGCAGTTCTTTGGGCCGGGGTGGGACCCAGTACTTC.

The chain recombines TRBV27 with TRBJ2-3, with 7 nucleotides matching TRBD2. This CDR3 comprises 15 residues. The J segment lost 8 bases and the V segment lost 3 bases, leaving 11 bases of the junction unmatched. Germline V gene lookup returns CDR1 MNHEY and CDR2 SMNVEV (reference sequence). The DNA for the CDR3 is TGTGCCAGCAGTTTCGGGGGGACTCGGTGGGGTACGCAGTATTTT. It codes for CASSFGGTRWGTQYF.

For this clone: This CDR3 is also generated by other DNA sequences in the sample. The chain couples TRBV18 to TRBJ1-1; the D is unclear. V was trimmed by 2 bases and J by 0 bases, leaving 7 bases between them. This CDR3 is 14 amino acids long. The germline V gene has CDR1 KGHSH and CDR2 LQKENI. CDR3 in amino acids: CASSPSGLNTEAFF. In DNA form, the CDR3 reads TGTGCCAGCTCACCATCCGGGTTGAACACTGAAGCTTTCTTT.

This chain joins TRBV7-9 and TRBJ2-7; D remains ambiguous. Trimming removed 5 bases from V and 2 bases from J, with 10 bases in between. From germline, CDR1 is SEHNR and CDR2 FQNEAQ (reference sequence). The CDR3 extends over 13 amino acids. The CDR3 region has the DNA TGTGCCAGCAGCAAAGCCTTGGCCTACGAGCAGTACTTC. This encodes CASSKALAYEQYF.

This clone occurred a few times. The V and J genes are TRBV27 and TRBJ2-5, with 8 positions matching TRBD2. The germline V gene has CDR1 MNHEY and CDR2 SMNVEV (reference sequence). V gave up 8 bases and J gave up 0 bases; unmatched junction bases: 8. This CDR3 comprises 15 residues. The CDR3 DNA reads TGTGCCAGCGGCCCCTTAGCGGGGTACCAAGAGACCCAGTACTTC. This translates into CASGPLAGYQETQYF.

This chain uses TRBV2 with TRBJ2-7; 10 nucleotides align to TRBD1. The CDR3 is made up of 14 amino acids. CDR1 is SNHLY, CDR2 FYNNEI, per germline. V dropped 6 bases and J dropped 1; count of bases not matched to a gene: 3. In DNA form, the CDR3 reads TGTGCCAGCAGCGGGGACAGGGGATCCTACGAGCAGTACTTC. Amino acid sequence: CASSGDRGSYEQYF.

The V call is TRBV2, the J call TRBJ1-2; D unresolved. The germline V and J ends were trimmed by 5 bases and 5 bases, with 18 bases remaining between them. CDR3 length: 15 amino acids. CDR1 SNHLY and CDR2 FYNNEI come from the germline V gene. The CDR3 loop reads CASSQKWGGIYGYTF. The CDR3 region has the DNA TGTGCCAGCAGTCAGAAGTGGGGAGGGATTTATGGCTACACCTTC.

This sequence joins TRBV28 and TRBJ2-6; D is unresolved. The CDR3 totals 17 residues. V lost 10 bases and J 0 bases, leaving 19 bases between the germline ends. The germline V gene has CDR1 MDHEN and CDR2 SYDVKM. The CDR3 spells CATISPFQSSGANVLTF. The CDR3 coding sequence is TGTGCCACCATATCCCCCTTCCAGTCCTCTGGGGCCAACGTCCTGACTTTC.

The V and J genes are TRBV7-2 and TRBJ2-3, with TRBD2 matching over 9 bases. Germline CDR1 SGHTA, CDR2 FQGNSA. The CDR3 has 15 amino acids. J lost 8 bases, V lost 5 bases, and 11 bases had no gene match. CDR3 in amino acids: CASSPKLAGDTTQYF. CDR3 coding DNA: TGTGCCAGCAGCCCTAAACTAGCGGGTGACACTACGCAGTATTTT. Full variable domain (missing parts from reference TRBV7-2 and TRBJ2-3): GAGVSQSPSNKVTEKGKDVELRCDPISGHTALYWYRQSLGQGLEFLIYFQGNSAPDKSGLPSDRFSAERTGGSVSTLTIQRTQQEDSAVYLCASSPKLAGDTTQYFGPGTRLTVL.

The chain carries TRBV7-2 and TRBJ2-5; D is perhaps TRBD2 (6 bases). Trimming took off 3 bases at V and 7 bases at J, with 18 bases between the two ends. The CDR3 has 15 residues. CDR1 and CDR2 (germline): SGHTA, FQGNSA. The CDR3: CASSFAGGTLGTQYF. The CDR3 coding sequence is TGTGCCAGCAGCTTTGCCGGGGGTACCCTAGGGACCCAGTACTTC. Variable domain in full (rest from reference TRBV7-2 and TRBJ2-5): GAGVSQSPSNKVTEKGKDVELRCDPISGHTALYWYRQSLGQGLEFLIYFQGNSAPDKSGLPSDRFSAERTGGSVSTLTIQRTQQEDSAVYLCASSFAGGTLGTQYFGPGTRLLVL.